This TCR beta chain was recovered during a study of T cell changes during pregnancy in multiple sclerosis. The CDR3 spans 12 residues. Deletions cut 6 bases from V and 3 bases from J, with 12 bases between. Germline CDR1 SQVTM, CDR2 ANQGSEA. Profiled with immunoSEQ multiplex PCR; TCRdb holds only in-frame clones, not every one. The sample yields tens of thousands of clones, roughly nine tenths seen once. Sequencing used CD4+ T cells from peripheral blood mononuclear cells, obtained after pregnancy. This clonotype originated in a female donor with multiple sclerosis, enrolled in a pregnancy study. The J gene is TRBJ2-7, the V gene TRBV29-1; weak D call: TRBD1 (6 bases). CDR3 DNA: TGCAGCGTGTCAGGGGAGTTCTACGAGCAGTACTTC. Translated, it gives CSVSGEFYEQYF.